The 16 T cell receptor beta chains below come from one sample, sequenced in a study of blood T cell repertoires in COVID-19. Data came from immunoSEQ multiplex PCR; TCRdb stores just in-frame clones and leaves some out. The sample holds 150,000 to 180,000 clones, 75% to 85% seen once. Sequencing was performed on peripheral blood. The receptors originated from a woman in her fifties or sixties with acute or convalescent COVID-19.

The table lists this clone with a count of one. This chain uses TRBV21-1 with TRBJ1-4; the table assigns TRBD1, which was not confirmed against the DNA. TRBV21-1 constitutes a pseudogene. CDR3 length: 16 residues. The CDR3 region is CASSHRDRASNEKLFF. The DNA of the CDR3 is TGTGCCAGCAGCCACCGGGACAGGGCGTCTAATGAAAAACTGTTTTTT.

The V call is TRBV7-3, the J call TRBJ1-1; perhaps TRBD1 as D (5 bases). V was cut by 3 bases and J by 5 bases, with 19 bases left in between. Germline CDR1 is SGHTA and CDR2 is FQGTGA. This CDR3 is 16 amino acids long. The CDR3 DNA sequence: TGTGCCAGCAGCTTGAGGCCAATGGGTAACAGGACTGAAGCTTTCTTT. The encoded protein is CASSLRPMGNRTEAFF.

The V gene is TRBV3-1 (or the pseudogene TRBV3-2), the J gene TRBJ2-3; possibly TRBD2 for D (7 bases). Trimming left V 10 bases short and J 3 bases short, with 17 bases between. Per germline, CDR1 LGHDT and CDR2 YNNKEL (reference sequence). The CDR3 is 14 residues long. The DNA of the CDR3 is TGTGCCACTACAAGGGGGGAGGGGACAGATACGCAGTATTTT. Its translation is CATTRGEGTDTQYF.

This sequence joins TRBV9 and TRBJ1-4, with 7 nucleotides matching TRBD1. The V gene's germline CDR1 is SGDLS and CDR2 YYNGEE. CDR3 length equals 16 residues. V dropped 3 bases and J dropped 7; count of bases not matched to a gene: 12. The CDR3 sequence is CASSALDRAGGEKLFF. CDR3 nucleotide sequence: TGTGCCAGCAGCGCGTTAGACAGGGCGGGTGGTGAAAAACTGTTTTTT.

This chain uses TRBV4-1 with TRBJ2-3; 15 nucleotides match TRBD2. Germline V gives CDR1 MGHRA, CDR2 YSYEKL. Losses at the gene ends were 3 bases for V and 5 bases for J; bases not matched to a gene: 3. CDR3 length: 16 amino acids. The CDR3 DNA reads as TGCGCCAGCAGCCAGGGGACTAGCGGGGGGAAAGATACGCAGTATTTT. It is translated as CASSQGTSGGKDTQYF.

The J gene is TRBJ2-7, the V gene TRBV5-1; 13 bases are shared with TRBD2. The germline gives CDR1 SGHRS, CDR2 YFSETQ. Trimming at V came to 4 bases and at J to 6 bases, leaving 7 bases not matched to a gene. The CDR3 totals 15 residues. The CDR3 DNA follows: TGCGCCAGCAGCCGGACTAGCGGGAGCGGGGGCGAGCAGTACTTC. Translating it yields CASSRTSGSGGEQYF.

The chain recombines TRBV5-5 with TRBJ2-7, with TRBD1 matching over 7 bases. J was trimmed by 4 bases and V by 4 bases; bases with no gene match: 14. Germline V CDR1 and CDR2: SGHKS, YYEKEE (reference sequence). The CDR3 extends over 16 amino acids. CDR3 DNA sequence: TGTGCCAGCAGCCTTACCGCCCGGGACAGCCTTTACGAGCAGTACTTC. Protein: CASSLTARDSLYEQYF.

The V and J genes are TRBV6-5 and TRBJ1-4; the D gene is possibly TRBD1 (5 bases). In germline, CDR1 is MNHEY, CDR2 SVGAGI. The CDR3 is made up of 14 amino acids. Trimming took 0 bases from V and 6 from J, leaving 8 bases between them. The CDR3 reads CASSYSGEDEKLFF. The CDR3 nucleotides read TGTGCCAGCAGTTACTCAGGGGAGGATGAAAAACTGTTTTTT.

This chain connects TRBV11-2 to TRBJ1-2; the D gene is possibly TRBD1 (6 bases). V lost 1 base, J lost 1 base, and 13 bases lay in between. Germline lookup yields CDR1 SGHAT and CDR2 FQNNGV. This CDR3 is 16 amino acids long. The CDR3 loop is CASSLVSGVLNYGYTF. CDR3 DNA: TGTGCCAGCAGCTTAGTCTCAGGGGTGCTTAACTATGGCTACACCTTC.

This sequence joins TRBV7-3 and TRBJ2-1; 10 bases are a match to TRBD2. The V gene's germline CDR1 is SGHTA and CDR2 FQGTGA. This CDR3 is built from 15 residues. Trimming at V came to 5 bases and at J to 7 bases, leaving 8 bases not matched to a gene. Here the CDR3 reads CASSVGLAVSNEQFF. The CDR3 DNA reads TGTGCCAGCAGCGTCGGACTAGCGGTCTCTAATGAGCAGTTCTTC. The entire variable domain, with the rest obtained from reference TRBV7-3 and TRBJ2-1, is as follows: GAGVSQTPSNKVTEKGKYVELRCDPISGHTALYWYRQSLGQGPEFLIYFQGTGAADDSGLPNDRFFAVRPEGSVSTLKIQRTERGDSAVYLCASSVGLAVSNEQFFGPGTRLTVL.

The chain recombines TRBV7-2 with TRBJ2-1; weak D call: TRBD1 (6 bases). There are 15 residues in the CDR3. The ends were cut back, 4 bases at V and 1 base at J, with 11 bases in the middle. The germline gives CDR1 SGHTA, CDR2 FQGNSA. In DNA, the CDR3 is TGTGCCAGCAGCTCCCAGGGACAATCCTACAATGAGCAGTTCTTC. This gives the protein CASSSQGQSYNEQFF.

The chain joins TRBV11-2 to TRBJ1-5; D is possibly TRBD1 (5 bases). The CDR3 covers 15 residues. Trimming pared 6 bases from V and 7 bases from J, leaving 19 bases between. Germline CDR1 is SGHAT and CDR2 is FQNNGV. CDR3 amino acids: CASSPSSAGYQPQHF. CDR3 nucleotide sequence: TGTGCCAGCAGTCCTTCGTCGGCAGGGTACCAGCCCCAGCATTTT.

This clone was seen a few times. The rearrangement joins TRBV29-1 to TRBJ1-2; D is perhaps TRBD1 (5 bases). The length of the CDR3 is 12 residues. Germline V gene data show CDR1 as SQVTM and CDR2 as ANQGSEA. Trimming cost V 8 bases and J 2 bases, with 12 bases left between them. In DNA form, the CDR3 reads TGCAGCCACTCGGGGGGGAACTATGGCTACACCTTC. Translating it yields CSHSGGNYGYTF.

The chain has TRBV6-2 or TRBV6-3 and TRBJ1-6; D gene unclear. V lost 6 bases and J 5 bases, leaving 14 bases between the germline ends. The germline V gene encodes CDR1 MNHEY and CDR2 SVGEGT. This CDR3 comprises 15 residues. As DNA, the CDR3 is TGTGCCAGCAGCTCCGCGTGGGCAAATAATTCACCCCTCCACTTT. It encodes CASSSAWANNSPLHF.

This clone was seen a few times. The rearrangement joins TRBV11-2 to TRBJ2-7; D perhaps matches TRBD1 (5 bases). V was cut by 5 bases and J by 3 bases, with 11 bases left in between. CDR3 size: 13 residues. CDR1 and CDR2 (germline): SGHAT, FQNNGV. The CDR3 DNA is TGTGCCAGCAGCCCCGGACACCTCTACGAGCAGTACTTC. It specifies CASSPGHLYEQYF.

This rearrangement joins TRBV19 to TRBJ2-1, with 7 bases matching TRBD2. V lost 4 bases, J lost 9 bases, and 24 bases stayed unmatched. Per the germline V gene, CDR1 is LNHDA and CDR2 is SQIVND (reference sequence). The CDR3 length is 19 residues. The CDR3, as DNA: TGTGCCAGTAGTACGGACTATAGTTTTACTAGCGATCGTGTTAGTGAGCAGTTCTTC. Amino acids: CASSTDYSFTSDRVSEQFF. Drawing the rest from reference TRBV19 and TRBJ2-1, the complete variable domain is DGGITQSPKYLFRKEGQNVTLSCEQNLNHDAMYWYRQDPGQGLRLIYYSQIVNDFQKGDIAEGYSVSREKKESFPLTVTSAQKNPTAFYLCASSTDYSFTSDRVSEQFFGPGTRLTVL.